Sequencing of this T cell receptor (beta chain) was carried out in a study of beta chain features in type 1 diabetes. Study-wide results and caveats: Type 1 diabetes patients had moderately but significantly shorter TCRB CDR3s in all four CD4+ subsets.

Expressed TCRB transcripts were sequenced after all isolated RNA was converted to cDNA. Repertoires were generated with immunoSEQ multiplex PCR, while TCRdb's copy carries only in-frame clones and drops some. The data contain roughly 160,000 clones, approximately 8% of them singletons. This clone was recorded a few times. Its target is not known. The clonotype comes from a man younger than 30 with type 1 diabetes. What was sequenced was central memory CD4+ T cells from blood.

CDR3 nucleotide sequence: TGTGCCAGCAGCCCGAGCGGGCAGGCGCCCAACAATGAGCAGTTCTTC. It codes for CASSPSGQAPNNEQFF. The chain uses TRBV11-2 and TRBJ2-1, with TRBD2 as a possible D gene (6 bases). Germline values: CDR1 SGHAT, CDR2 FQNNGV. This CDR3 is 16 amino acids long. V was clipped by 5 bases and J by 5 bases, with 19 bases between them.